This is a list of T cell receptor beta chains from one sample in a study of blood T cell repertoires in COVID-19. Some clones are missing from TCRdb's copy, which holds only in-frame ones; the method was immunoSEQ multiplex PCR. The top ten clones hold approximately 2.5% of a sample with around 150,000 clones, around 89% of them seen once. The sequenced sample consisted of peripheral blood. The receptor set was obtained from a human donor with COVID-19, enrolled during active disease. The donor label of this sample is uncertain. CDR3s include the opening cysteine and the closing phenylalanine or tryptophan. Each record gives: V gene, J gene, D gene, clone size, CDR3 length, CDR3 protein, CDR3 DNA. The D gene is left open where the match is weak. Rows may omit the clone size; those that give it use once, few, many or a size class.

>TRBV7-3|TRBJ2-7|.|once|14
CASSRAGGLEEQYF
TGTGCCAGCTCTAGGGCAGGGGGGCTTGAAGAGCAGTACTTC
>TRBV4-2|TRBJ1-2|.|.|16
CASSPSGQETNYGYTF
TGTGCCAGCAGCCCTTCAGGCCAGGAAACTAACTATGGCTACACCTTC
>TRBV19|TRBJ1-5|TRBD1|.|16
CASSLSTGAQGQPQHF
TGTGCCAGTAGTTTATCGACAGGGGCTCAAGGGCAGCCCCAGCATTTT
>TRBV29-1|TRBJ2-7|TRBD2|.|13
CSVGSGLAAEQYF
TGCAGCGTTGGATCGGGACTAGCTGCCGAGCAGTACTTC
>TRBV28|TRBJ2-7|TRBD2|.|16
CASSFRGGLISYEQYF
TGTGCCAGCAGTTTCCGGGGGGGGTTAATCTCCTACGAGCAGTACTTC
>TRBV27|TRBJ2-1|TRBD1|.|14
CAIRQGSPHNEQFF
TGTGCCATCCGACAGGGAAGTCCCCACAATGAGCAGTTCTTC
>TRBV9|TRBJ2-6|TRBD1|.|18
CASSVVETGGSGANVLTF
TGTGCCAGCAGCGTAGTCGAGACAGGGGGCTCTGGGGCCAACGTCCTGACTTTC
>TRBV19|TRBJ1-5|TRBD1|once|14
CASSIIQGSQPQHF
TGTGCCAGTAGTATAATACAGGGGAGTCAGCCCCAGCATTTT
>TRBV24-1|TRBJ2-3|.|.|13
CATSEGAADTQYF
TGTGCCACCAGTGAAGGGGCCGCAGATACGCAGTATTTT
>TRBV5-4|TRBJ1-3|.|once|17
CASSLAGGRYSGNTIYF
TGTGCCAGCAGCTTGGCCGGGGGAAGGTACTCTGGAAACACCATATATTTT
>TRBV6-5|TRBJ2-3|TRBD1|.|15
CASSYSRQGPDTQYF
TGTGCCAGCAGTTACTCGAGACAGGGGCCAGATACGCAGTATTTT
>TRBV9|TRBJ1-4|TRBD1|.|16
CASSAGGGTTNEKLFF
TGTGCCAGCAGCGCAGGGGGTGGCACAACTAATGAAAAACTGTTTTTT
>TRBV6-6|TRBJ1-5|.|.|15
CASSYTGRSNQPQHF
TGTGCCAGCAGTTATACAGGGCGATCGAATCAGCCCCAGCATTTT
>TRBV5-6|TRBJ2-7|.|.|11
CASSSTYEQYF
TGTGCCAGCAGCTCTACCTACGAGCAGTACTTC
>TRBV28|TRBJ1-5|TRBD1|.|15
CASSRDGTAFQPQHF
TGTGCCAGCAGTCGAGACGGGACAGCGTTCCAGCCCCAGCATTTT
>TRBV19|TRBJ2-1|.|.|13
CASSKTSLDEQFF
TGTGCCAGTAGTAAGACTAGTCTCGATGAGCAGTTCTTC
>TRBV2|TRBJ1-2|.|.|17
CASSLSRGANTNYGYTF
TGTGCCAGCAGCCTCAGCAGGGGCGCTAACACCAACTATGGCTACACCTTC
>TRBV7-9|TRBJ2-3|.|.|14
CASSFGEGADTQYF
TGTGCCAGCAGCTTCGGAGAAGGGGCAGATACGCAGTATTTT
>TRBV14|TRBJ2-3|.|.|15
CASSQFSSSTDTQYF
TGTGCCAGCAGCCAGTTCTCGTCTAGCACAGATACGCAGTATTTT
>TRBV12-5|TRBJ2-2|.|once|13
CASGQGDTGELFF
TGTGCTAGTGGTCAAGGAGACACCGGGGAGCTGTTTTTT
>TRBV6-1|TRBJ2-5|TRBD2|.|15
CASSEGRAAGETQYF
TGTGCCAGCAGCGAAGGGAGGGCCGCTGGGGAGACCCAGTACTTC
>TRBV13|TRBJ2-1|TRBD2|once|15
CASRTGLAGGDEQFF
TGTGCCAGCCGAACCGGACTAGCGGGGGGCGATGAGCAGTTCTTC
>TRBV7-2|TRBJ2-4|TRBD1|once|17
CASSLMGLGQGQNIQYF
TGTGCCAGCAGCTTAATGGGGTTGGGACAGGGTCAAAACATTCAGTACTTC
>TRBV7-3|TRBJ1-6|.|.|13
CASSPYPNSPLHF
TGTGCCAGCAGCCCCTATCCTAATTCACCCCTCCACTTT
>TRBV7-3|TRBJ1-1|.|.|13
CASSIHSRGEAFF
TGTGCCAGCAGCATCCACTCCCGGGGGGAAGCTTTCTTT
>TRBV19|TRBJ2-5|TRBD2|.|14
CASSTLAGQETQYF
TGTGCCAGTAGTACCCTAGCGGGACAAGAGACCCAGTACTTC
>TRBV3-1/TRBV3-2|TRBJ2-7|.|.|14
CASSQEGANYEQYF
TGTGCCAGCAGCCAAGAAGGGGCTAACTACGAGCAGTACTTC
>TRBV18|TRBJ2-3|.|once|15
CASSQDWRFPDTQYF
TGTGCCAGCTCTCAAGACTGGCGCTTCCCAGATACGCAGTATTTT
>TRBV19|TRBJ1-2|.|once|15
CASSTQGATIGGYTF
TGTGCCAGTAGTACACAGGGCGCCACTATAGGTGGCTACACCTTC
>TRBV6-4|TRBJ2-1|TRBD2|few|15
CASRISGGASNEQFF
TGTGCCAGCCGAATCTCGGGGGGGGCCTCCAATGAGCAGTTCTTC
>TRBV11-2|TRBJ2-7|.|.|14
CASSLLRQTGEQYF
TGTGCCAGCAGCTTATTGCGGCAGACCGGAGAGCAGTACTTC
>TRBV18|TRBJ2-1|.|.|14
CASSPPGLVDEQFF
TGTGCCAGCTCACCTCCGGGACTCGTCGATGAGCAGTTCTTC
>TRBV20-1|TRBJ2-7|.|few|11
CSARAGYEQYF
TGCAGTGCTAGAGCGGGCTACGAGCAGTACTTC
>TRBV5-4|TRBJ2-5|TRBD2|.|14
CASSSGLAERTQYF
TGTGCCAGCAGCTCGGGACTAGCGGAGAGGACCCAGTACTTC
>TRBV11-2|TRBJ1-2|TRBD1|.|13
CASSFGTGYGYTF
TGTGCCAGCAGCTTCGGGACAGGGTATGGCTACACCTTC
>TRBV24-1|TRBJ2-1|.|.|18
CATSDSGSITRSYNEQFF
TGTGCCACCAGTGATTCGGGTAGCATCACTAGGTCGTACAATGAGCAGTTCTTC
>TRBV5-6|TRBJ2-1|.|.|15
CASKKGVSSYNEQFF
TGTGCCAGCAAGAAAGGGGTTAGCTCCTACAATGAGCAGTTCTTC
>TRBV5-1|TRBJ1-6|TRBD1|.|14
CASSRTGPNSPLHF
TGCGCCAGCTCTAGGACAGGGCCTAATTCACCCCTCCACTTT
>TRBV5-1|TRBJ2-3|.|.|12
CASTLGGDTQYF
TGCGCCAGCACCCTGGGGGGAGATACGCAGTATTTT
>TRBV7-9|TRBJ2-1|TRBD2|.|15
CASSRTSGGYNEQFF
TGTGCCAGCAGCCGGACTAGCGGGGGGTACAATGAGCAGTTCTTC
>TRBV5-4|TRBJ1-6|TRBD1|.|14
CASSSGTDNSPLHF
TGTGCCAGCAGCTCCGGGACAGATAATTCACCCCTCCACTTT
>TRBV5-1|TRBJ2-7|TRBD2|.|14
CASSTSGGPYEQYF
TGCGCCAGCAGTACTAGCGGGGGACCCTACGAGCAGTACTTC
>TRBV5-8|TRBJ2-3|TRBD2|.|16
CASSSQLAGAGDTQYF
TGTGCCAGCAGCTCTCAACTAGCGGGAGCTGGAGATACGCAGTATTTT
>TRBV5-1|TRBJ2-7|.|once|14
CASSMSGSSYEQYF
TGCGCCAGCAGCATGTCCGGTAGCTCCTACGAGCAGTACTTC
>TRBV7-9|TRBJ2-5|.|.|16
CASSSGRISRGETQYF
TGTGCCAGCAGCAGTGGTCGGATTTCACGGGGGGAGACCCAGTACTTC
>TRBV5-1|TRBJ2-3|TRBD2|.|14
CASSTSGDTDTQYF
TGCGCCAGCAGTACTAGCGGGGACACAGATACGCAGTATTTT
>TRBV5-1|TRBJ1-1|TRBD1|.|15
CASSPTTGLDTEAFF
TGCGCCAGCAGCCCAACGACAGGGCTTGACACTGAAGCTTTCTTT
>TRBV25-1|TRBJ2-7|.|once|15
CASSEVDQGVGEQYF
TGTGCCAGCAGTGAGGTGGACCAGGGTGTGGGCGAGCAGTACTTC
>TRBV14|TRBJ2-1|TRBD2|.|15
CASSLWVAGGHEQFF
TGTGCCAGCAGCCTTTGGGTAGCGGGGGGCCATGAGCAGTTCTTC
>TRBV6-5|TRBJ1-2|TRBD1|.|14
CASTYRGGGYGYTF
TGTGCCAGCACCTACCGAGGGGGCGGCTATGGCTACACCTTC
>TRBV5-4|TRBJ1-4|TRBD1|.|14
CASSRQGGDEKLFF
TGTGCCAGCAGCCGACAGGGCGGGGATGAAAAACTGTTTTTT